Presented here are 18 T cell receptor beta chains from one specimen sequenced in a study of blood T cell repertoires in COVID-19 (dated by TCRdb to 2018 to 2021). The library was built by means of the immunoSEQ multiplex PCR assay. In TCRdb, the immuneACCESS table is reduced to in-frame sequences with V and J assigned. These tables do not hold every clone; where another copy was compared, an unresolved V gene accounts for under half, and the others remain unexplained. The sample profile shows about 180,000 clones; roughly 82% of them were found once. The ten biggest clones cover 15% of the sample. Sequencing input: PBMCs or T cells enriched from blood (not recorded which). The receptors come from a man over 45 who had recovered from COVID-19.

The chain employs TRBV6-1 and TRBJ1-1; maybe TRBD1 (6 bases). The CDR3 runs to 14 residues. Trimming removed 4 bases at V and 3 bases at J, with 12 bases between. Per germline, CDR1 MNHNS and CDR2 SASEGT. CDR3 amino acids: CASSAGQLDTEAFF. CDR3 DNA: TGTGCCAGCAGTGCGGGACAATTAGACACTGAAGCTTTCTTT.

This clone was seen only once. The chain recombines TRBV6-2 or TRBV6-3 with TRBJ2-1; a weak D match, TRBD2 (5 bases). V was pared by 5 bases and J by 7 bases, with 18 bases between. Germline values: CDR1 MNHEY, CDR2 SVGEGT. The CDR3 has 15 residues. The CDR3 is CASSVGQVGRNEQFF. The CDR3 DNA is TGTGCCAGCAGTGTTGGGCAGGTGGGGAGAAATGAGCAGTTCTTC.

This chain uses TRBV24-1 with TRBJ1-2, with a tentative D call TRBD1 (5 bases). This CDR3 spans 15 amino acids. Deletions cut 2 bases from V and 4 bases from J, with 13 bases between. The germline gives CDR1 KGHDR, CDR2 SFDVKD. The CDR3 DNA is TGTGCCACCAGTGATTCGAATACAGGCATCTATGGCTACACCTTC. As protein: CATSDSNTGIYGYTF.

J is TRBJ1-1 and V is TRBV19, with D possibly TRBD1 on 5 matching bases. The CDR3 runs 12 residues. V was pared by 4 bases and J by 11 bases, with 14 bases between. Germline assignment: CDR1 LNHDA and CDR2 SQIVND (reference sequence). The chain's CDR3 is CASSTRGGFAFF. The DNA for the CDR3 is TGTGCCAGTAGTACCCGTGGGGGGTTCGCTTTCTTT.

J is TRBJ2-2 and V is TRBV5-1; maybe TRBD2 (5 bases). In germline, CDR1 is SGHRS, CDR2 YFSETQ. The V and J ends lost 4 bases and 0 bases respectively, with 16 bases between them. The CDR3 is 17 residues long. The CDR3 loop reads CASSPRADSTNTGELFF. DNA of the CDR3: TGCGCCAGCAGCCCGAGGGCTGATTCTACGAACACCGGGGAGCTGTTTTTT.

This clone has only one observation. The J gene is TRBJ2-3, the V gene TRBV18; D may be TRBD2 (6 bases). The CDR3 spans 16 residues. Trimming pared 3 bases from V and 4 bases from J, leaving 17 bases between. Germline CDR1 is KGHSH and CDR2 is LQKENI. The DNA of the CDR3 is TGTGCCAGCTCACCCAGCTGGACCGGGGGAGCAGATACGCAGTATTTT. It is translated as CASSPSWTGGADTQYF.

The chain carries TRBV4-2 and TRBJ2-1; tentative D call: TRBD2 (7 bases). Trimming took off 1 base at V and 7 bases at J, with 20 bases between the two ends. Germline CDR1 reads LGHNA; CDR2 reads YNFKEQ. The CDR3 contains 17 residues. This chain's CDR3 is CASSQGGGAGHQNEQFF. CDR3 sequence (DNA): TGTGCCAGCAGCCAAGGGGGGGGAGCGGGACATCAGAATGAGCAGTTCTTC.

The rearrangement links TRBV11-2 to TRBJ1-1, with a possible D match to TRBD1 (5 bases). V was pared by 5 bases and J by 5 bases, with 12 bases between. There are 13 residues in the CDR3. Germline V lookup: CDR1 SGHAT, CDR2 FQNNGV. The CDR3 DNA follows: TGTGCCAGCAGCCTAAGACAGTTGACTGAAGCTTTCTTT. Amino acid sequence: CASSLRQLTEAFF.

The V gene is TRBV25-1, the J gene TRBJ1-1; unclear D gene. The CDR3 runs 12 residues. The germline V gene encodes CDR1 MGHDK and CDR2 SYGVNS. The V end was cut by 3 bases, the J end by 11 bases, with 13 bases between. In nucleotides, the CDR3 is TGTGCCAGCAGTGAGAGTCGGTCGAAGGCTTTCTTT. It yields the protein CASSESRSKAFF.

The chain uses TRBV19 and TRBJ1-2, with D unclear. This CDR3 has 14 amino acids. Germline CDR1 reads LNHDA; CDR2 reads SQIVND (reference sequence). The V end was cut by 4 bases, the J end by 3 bases, with 12 bases between. DNA of the CDR3: TGTGCCAGTAGTACGAAACAGTCGTACTATGGCTACACCTTC. It codes for CASSTKQSYYGYTF.

This chain uses TRBV5-1 with TRBJ1-5, with D perhaps TRBD1 (5 bases). The CDR3 sequence is 15 residues long. CDR1 and CDR2 from the germline V gene are SGHRS and YFSETQ. Trimming cost V 0 bases and J 0 bases, with 7 bases left between them. This chain's CDR3 is CASSLAGNSNQPQHF. Written as DNA, the CDR3 is TGCGCCAGCAGCTTGGCAGGGAATAGCAATCAGCCCCAGCATTTT.

In this sample, this clone turned up a few times. The chain uses TRBV3-1 (or the pseudogene TRBV3-2) and TRBJ1-4; D is undetermined. CDR3 length: 15 residues. The germline gives CDR1 LGHDT, CDR2 YNNKEL (reference sequence). Deletions cut 0 bases from V and 7 bases from J, with 12 bases between. CDR3 DNA: TGTGCCAGCAGCCAAGAGTTCGGGATACTTGAAAAACTGTTTTTT. Residues: CASSQEFGILEKLFF.

The gene calls are TRBV11-2 and TRBJ2-5, with TRBD1 identical over 9 bases. V gave up 3 bases and J gave up 5 bases; unmatched junction bases: 10. The CDR3 is 16 amino acids. Germline CDR1 reads SGHAT; CDR2 reads FQNNGV. The CDR3, as DNA: TGTGCCAGCAGCTTGGGTGCCACAGGGGGCGGCGAGACCCAGTACTTC. This encodes CASSLGATGGGETQYF.

This sequence joins TRBV27 and TRBJ1-2, with a weak D call TRBD1 (6 bases). Trimming cost V 6 bases and J 7 bases, with 24 bases left between them. This CDR3 spans 16 amino acids. The germline gives CDR1 MNHEY, CDR2 SMNVEV (reference sequence). CDR3 DNA sequence: TGTGCCAGCAGCGGGCAGGGGTATGGGTCGTCAGGTGGCTACACCTTC. Encoded protein: CASSGQGYGSSGGYTF.

DNA for the CDR3: TGCGCCAGCAGCATTGGGACTAGCGGGGGCCACGAGCAGTACTTC. Translating it yields CASSIGTSGGHEQYF. V gene TRBV5-1 combines with J gene TRBJ2-7; the match to TRBD2 covers 14 bases. Trimming cost V 4 bases and J 5 bases; bases outside gene matches: 5. There are 15 residues in the CDR3. Germline CDR1 and CDR2: SGHRS and YFSETQ.

The chain combines TRBV7-9 with TRBJ2-1; 16 bases agree with TRBD2. V shed 6 bases and J 8 bases; nucleotides not matched to a gene: 13. Germline CDR1 is SEHNR and CDR2 is FQNEAQ (reference sequence). This CDR3 is built from 18 residues. CDR3 loop: CASRKSGTSGGAPDEQFF. The CDR3 nucleotides read TGTGCCAGCAGGAAATCCGGGACTAGCGGGGGGGCCCCGGATGAGCAGTTCTTC.

This clone came up a few times. The chain joins TRBV6-2 or TRBV6-3 to TRBJ1-6, with 10 bases aligning to TRBD1. Germline CDR1 and CDR2: MNHEY and SVGEGT. The CDR3 covers 15 residues. The V gene end was trimmed by 5 bases and the J gene end by 4 bases; junction bases not matched to a gene: 2. Here the CDR3 reads CASSRQGAYNSPLHF. The CDR3 DNA follows: TGTGCCAGCAGTAGACAGGGGGCGTATAATTCACCCCTCCACTTT.

This chain links TRBV6-6 with TRBJ1-5, with D perhaps TRBD1 (6 bases). The CDR3 runs to 14 residues. Trimming shortened V by 6 bases and J by 3 bases, and 12 bases separated the two germline ends. CDR1 and CDR2 (germline): MNHNY, SVGAGI (reference sequence). The CDR3 nucleotides read TGTGCCAGCAGCCCCGGACAGACCAATCAGCCCCAGCATTTT. This codes for CASSPGQTNQPQHF.